A single sample is the source of the 9 T cell receptor beta chains below, sequenced in a study of blood T cell repertoires in COVID-19. Produced via immunoSEQ multiplex PCR; TCRdb's table is partial and in-frame only. This table has some 370,000 clones, roughly 87% appearing once. Sequencing used PBMCs or T cells enriched from blood (not recorded which). The receptors stem from a woman between 50 and 59 years old who had recovered from COVID-19.

This chain connects TRBV12-3 or TRBV12-4 to TRBJ2-7, with D possibly being TRBD2 (5 bases). The V end was cut by 3 bases, the J end by 6 bases, with 6 bases between. The CDR3 runs to 11 residues. CDR3 region: CASSLEVEQYF. CDR3 coding DNA: TGTGCCAGCAGTTTGGAGGTCGAGCAGTACTTC.

The chain uses TRBV6-5 and TRBJ2-3; D gene ambiguous. Germline V lookup: CDR1 MNHEY, CDR2 SVGAGI. The CDR3 extends over 14 amino acids. V dropped 2 bases and J dropped 0 bases, with 6 bases sitting between them. CDR3 bases: TGTGCCAGCAGTTACAGTGCGAGCACAGATACGCAGTATTTT. This encodes CASSYSASTDTQYF.

The V gene is TRBV5-4, the J gene TRBJ1-1; the D gene is possibly TRBD1 (5 bases). The V end lost 4 bases, the J end lost 1 base, and 8 bases lay between the germline ends. From germline, CDR1 is SGHNT and CDR2 YYREEE (reference sequence). The CDR3 is 13 amino acids. The CDR3 region has the DNA TGTGCCAGCAGCGACAGACAGAACACTGAAGCTTTCTTT. Encoded protein: CASSDRQNTEAFF.

The J gene is TRBJ1-2, the V gene TRBV5-6, with D hard to call. This CDR3 contains 12 residues. Trimming stripped 2 bases from V and 2 bases from J, with 4 bases between. Germline loops: CDR1 SGHDT, CDR2 YYEEEE. CDR3: CASSFGNYGYTF. DNA of the CDR3: TGTGCCAGCAGCTTCGGGAACTATGGCTACACCTTC.

J is TRBJ1-4 and V is TRBV4-2; 9 nucleotides match TRBD1. There are 17 residues in the CDR3. CDR1 is LGHNA and CDR2 is YNFKEQ in the germline V gene. Germline trimming cut 1 base from V and 1 base from J; bases unmatched to any gene: 4. This CDR3 is CASSQAGTGKTNEKLFF. CDR3 bases: TGTGCCAGCAGCCAAGCCGGGACAGGGAAAACTAATGAAAAACTGTTTTTT.

This clone was seen just once. This sequence joins TRBV4-3 and TRBJ1-1; TRBD1 might be the D (6 bases). Trimming shortened V by 6 bases and J by 0 bases, and 14 bases separated the two germline ends. The V gene's germline CDR1 is LGHNA and CDR2 YSLEER. This CDR3 contains 15 residues. CDR3 in amino acids: CASSAIQGMNTEAFF. DNA for the CDR3: TGCGCCAGCAGTGCAATACAGGGTATGAACACTGAAGCTTTCTTT.

This chain links TRBV5-4 with TRBJ1-1; D remains ambiguous. V lost 1 base, J lost 1 base, and 5 bases lay in between. The CDR3 extends over 13 amino acids. CDR1 is SGHNT, CDR2 YYREEE, per germline (reference sequence). The CDR3 is CASSLFKNTEAFF. CDR3 coding DNA: TGTGCCAGCAGCTTGTTTAAGAACACTGAAGCTTTCTTT.

The rearrangement links TRBV6-2 or TRBV6-3 to TRBJ2-3; 9 bases fit TRBD1. V gave up 4 bases and J gave up 2 bases; unmatched junction bases: 4. CDR1 and CDR2 from the germline V gene are MNHEY and SVGEGT. This CDR3 contains 15 residues. This CDR3 reads CASSFGTGITDTQYF. The CDR3 DNA follows: TGTGCCAGCAGTTTCGGGACAGGGATCACAGATACGCAGTATTTT.

The chain combines TRBV5-1 with TRBJ1-4; the match to TRBD1 covers 8 bases. Germline CDR1 and CDR2: SGHRS and YFSETQ. The CDR3 covers 16 residues. The junction had 8 bases not matched to a gene; V was cut back by 0 bases and J by 7 bases. CDR3 sequence reads: CASSLDARGRGEKLFF. CDR3 DNA sequence: TGCGCCAGCAGCTTGGATGCCAGGGGGCGCGGTGAAAAACTGTTTTTT.